This TCR beta chain was sequenced during a study of CD8+CD57+ T cells in acquired aplastic anemia. About the research overall: Sorted CD4+ and CD8+ cells yielded about 3.1 ug of DNA on average. Notes on the study in general: There were roughly 30 CD8+ CDR3 sequences that occurred in both patients and controls.

This clonotype was found many times. The antigen is unknown. Flow cytometry had shown expanded CD8+CD57+ cells in the patients chosen for sequencing. Genomic DNA, the template, was used for profiling of the TCR beta VDJ and CDR3. One entry per CDR3 protein results from TCRdb running MiXCR on the reads. The table includes over 250,000 distinct CDR3 sequences, approximately 57% detected once. The CDR3 runs 12 residues. Looked up from germline, CDR1 is LNHDA and CDR2 is SQIVND (reference sequence). V was pared by 7 bases and J by 0 bases, with 4 bases between. Sequencing was performed on sorted CD4+, CD8+, or CD8+CD57+ T cells (not recorded which) from PBMCs. This receptor was obtained from a human donor with aplastic anemia. The chain links TRBV19 to TRBJ1-5; D is unresolved. This CDR3 reads CASTGSNQPQHF. In DNA form, the CDR3 reads TGTGCCAGTACTGGTAGCAATCAGCCCCAGCATTTT.